This T cell receptor (beta chain) was observed in a study of blood T cell repertoires in COVID-19. Assay used: immunoSEQ multiplex PCR; TCRdb lists only in-frame clones, some missing. The table lists 200,000 to 250,000 clones, approximately 91% of them singletons. The junction had 10 bases not matched to a gene; V was cut back by 0 bases and J by 2 bases. The CDR3 covers 17 residues. Germline V gene lookup returns CDR1 GTSNPN and CDR2 SVGIG (reference sequence). The clonotype originates from a woman aged 55-70 years with acute or convalescent COVID-19. This chain uses TRBV30 with TRBJ2-3; 8 nucleotides align to TRBD2. Material: peripheral blood. The CDR3 here is CAWSVPAGGSYTDTQYF. The CDR3 bases are TGTGCCTGGAGTGTACCGGCGGGGGGCAGTTACACAGATACGCAGTATTTT.